This note documents a single T cell receptor (beta chain) sequence. With 8 bases removed from V and 8 bases from J, the gap between germline ends came to 9 bases. This CDR3 contains 10 residues. Germline V gene lookup returns CDR1 WNHNN and CDR2 SYGVQD (reference sequence). The data were produced by immunoSEQ multiplex PCR, yet TCRdb's version contains in-frame clones alone and is incomplete. Seen here are under 40,000 clones, 70% to 80% observed once, and the top ten hold 0.9% to 1.2%. The data derive from a study of T cells in narcolepsy. The chain links TRBV10-1 to TRBJ1-2; no clear D. The TCR comes from a human donor with narcolepsy. Sequencing was performed on CD45RA- memory CD4+ T cells from PBMCs. CDR3 residues: CASDSGGYTF. The CDR3 coding sequence is TGCGCCAGCGATAGTGGGGGCTACACCTTC.